This T cell receptor (beta chain) was recorded in a study of blood T cell repertoires in COVID-19. Background on the study: Sites in the United States, Italy and Spain provided acute and convalescent COVID-19 samples.

Only in-frame clones appear in the TCRdb table, and some are missing; sequencing was by immunoSEQ multiplex PCR. The sample yields 95,000 to 150,000 clones, about 88% seen once. With 0 bases removed from V and 0 bases from J, the gap between germline ends came to 10 bases. Germline CDR1 SGHRS, CDR2 YFSETQ. The CDR3 has 16 residues. The chain joins TRBV5-1 to TRBJ2-1; D may be TRBD2 (6 bases). Sequencing was performed on peripheral blood. The source is a woman older than 75 with acute or convalescent COVID-19. In DNA form, the CDR3 reads TGCGCCAGCAGCTTGGGGGACTCGAGCTCCTACAATGAGCAGTTCTTC. It encodes CASSLGDSSSYNEQFF. Complete variable domain (other parts from reference TRBV5-1 and TRBJ2-1): KAGVTQTPRYLIKTRGQQVTLSCSPISGHRSVSWYQQTPGQGLQFLFEYFSETQRNKGNFPGRFSGRQFSNSRSEMNVSTLELGDSALYLCASSLGDSSSYNEQFFGPGTRLTVL.